The source of this TCR beta chain is a study of T-cell reconstitution after alpha-beta-depleted transplantation in children. This clonotype was observed at least ten times. Preparing the TCRbeta library involved the use of unique molecular identifiers. TCRdb analysed the PCR reads with MiXCR anew, one entry per CDR3 protein. The repertoire holds about 370,000 distinct CDR3 sequences, with roughly 20% as singletons. CDR1 is SGDLS and CDR2 is YYNGEE in the germline V gene. The CDR3 sequence is 15 residues long. V trimming: 0 bases; J trimming: 8 bases; junction bases outside the gene matches: 7. The sequencing used PBMCs from the stem cell graft donor, collected from the stem cell graft. This chain links TRBV9 with TRBJ2-1, with 8 nucleotides matching TRBD2. This TCR derives from a human donor who donated a stem cell graft to a child with acute myeloid leukemia. The DNA of the CDR3 is TGTGCCAGCAGCGTAGGAAGCGGGAGTTTTGATGAGCAGTTCTTC. It specifies CASSVGSGSFDEQFF. The entire variable domain, with the rest obtained from reference TRBV9 and TRBJ2-1, is as follows: DSGVTQTPKHLITATGQRVTLRCSPRSGDLSVYWYQQSLDQGLQFLIQYYNGEERAKGNILERFSAQQFPDLHSELNLSSLELGDSALYFCASSVGSGSFDEQFFGPGTRLTVL.